The next 26 T cell receptor beta chains were all read from a single sample in a study of shared clonotypes between healthy human individuals. The repertoire was sequenced with immunoSEQ multiplex PCR; TCRdb's copy has only in-frame clones and lacks some. The sample has 2 million to 2.5 million clones, more than 90% seen once. The source material was naive CD4+ T cells sorted from blood. Subset noted: CD45RA+ positively selected. These TCRs come from a man aged 18-30 years in good health.

Comment on this clone: Other DNA sequences in the sample encode the same CDR3. This rearrangement joins TRBV5-1 to TRBJ2-5, with D perhaps TRBD1 (6 bases). CDR1 and CDR2 (germline): SGHRS, YFSETQ. The CDR3 covers 14 residues. V lost 4 bases to trimming and J lost 1 base, with 11 bases between them. The CDR3 loop is CASSLQGTQETQYF. The DNA for the CDR3 is TGCGCCAGCAGCCTCCAGGGGACCCAAGAGACCCAGTACTTC.

The rearrangement joins TRBV4-3 to TRBJ2-3; TRBD1 matches at 7 bases. The CDR3 length is 14 residues. Germline CDR1 and CDR2: LGHNA and YSLEER. Trimming at V came to 3 bases and at J to 6 bases, leaving 6 bases not matched to a gene. In DNA form, the CDR3 reads TGCGCCAGCAGCCATACTACAGGGGCGGATACGCAGTATTTT. Encoded protein: CASSHTTGADTQYF.

The genes are TRBV29-1 and TRBJ1-1; D is uncertain. V was pared by 4 bases and J by 4 bases, with 10 bases between. The CDR3 totals 12 residues. Germline V CDR1 and CDR2: SQVTM, ANQGSEA. CDR3 nucleotide sequence: TGCAGCGTTGCAGGACGGCGCACTGAAGCTTTCTTT. It yields the protein CSVAGRRTEAFF.

In regard to this clone: Other DNA sequences of this sample code for an identical CDR3. The chain carries TRBV6-1 and TRBJ2-2; 9 positions match TRBD1. The CDR3 runs 15 residues. CDR1 and CDR2 (germline): MNHNS, SASEGT. The trim removed 4 bases at V and 2 bases at J, leaving 2 bases unmatched. Here the CDR3 DNA reads TGTGCCAGCAGTGCGGACAGGGGAAACACCGGGGAGCTGTTTTTT. Protein sequence: CASSADRGNTGELFF.

Turning to this clone: This specimen includes other DNA sequences encoding the same CDR3. The V gene is TRBV5-1, the J gene TRBJ2-5; TRBD1 matches at 8 bases. Germline V CDR1 and CDR2: SGHRS, YFSETQ. After removal of 4 bases from V and 2 bases from J, the junction contained 4 bases not matched to a gene. This CDR3 is built from 14 residues. The CDR3 DNA reads as TGCGCCAGCAGCATCGGGACAGGACAAGAGACCCAGTACTTC. Its protein is CASSIGTGQETQYF.

This chain links TRBV30 with TRBJ2-5, with TRBD2 matching 10 bases. The length of the CDR3 is 16 residues. The V segment lost 4 bases and the J segment 5 bases; nucleotides outside the gene matches: 13. The germline CDR1 and CDR2 sequences are GTSNPN and SVGIG (reference sequence). CDR3 loop: CAWITSGDGSTETQYF. In DNA form, the CDR3 reads TGTGCCTGGATTACTAGCGGGGACGGGTCCACTGAGACCCAGTACTTC.

The V call is TRBV25-1, the J call TRBJ2-5; 7 bases map to TRBD2. This CDR3 is built from 18 residues. V shed 9 bases, J shed 6 bases, and the junction held 25 bases outside the gene matches. Germline V gene sequence: CDR1 MGHDK, CDR2 SYGVNS. The CDR3 spells CASISLQRGPGFCKTQYF. DNA for the CDR3: TGTGCCAGTATCTCCTTGCAGCGGGGCCCGGGGTTCTGTAAGACCCAGTACTTC.

This clone was observed once. V is TRBV7-2 and J is TRBJ2-1; 7 bases are a match to TRBD1. The germline V gene encodes CDR1 SGHTA and CDR2 FQGNSA. The junction had 5 bases not matched to a gene; V was cut back by 4 bases and J by 11 bases. The CDR3 runs 12 residues. In DNA form, the CDR3 reads TGTGCCAGCAGCTCAAGGACAGGTAAGCAGTTCTTC. Residues: CASSSRTGKQFF.

This clone was seen just once. The V gene is TRBV2, the J gene TRBJ2-1; 7 nucleotides agree with TRBD2. The CDR3 extends over 13 amino acids. The V gene end was trimmed by 8 bases and the J gene end by 2 bases; junction bases not matched to a gene: 3. Germline CDR1 SNHLY, CDR2 FYNNEI. Here the CDR3 reads CASGTIPYNEQFF. The CDR3 nucleotides read TGTGCCAGCGGGACTATTCCCTACAATGAGCAGTTCTTC.

This clone was recorded once. The CDR3 DNA reads TGTGCCAGCAGTCTTATGACGGGGAATTCCTACGAGCAGTACTTC. It is translated as CASSLMTGNSYEQYF. The V call is TRBV6-1, the J call TRBJ2-7; a possible D gene is TRBD2 (5 bases). The germline V and J ends were trimmed by 5 bases and 1 base, with 15 bases remaining between them. Per germline, CDR1 MNHNS and CDR2 SASEGT. The CDR3 loop spans 15 amino acids.

As regards this clone: Other DNA sequences in the sample encode the same CDR3. The chain recombines TRBV5-1 with TRBJ2-5; D is possibly TRBD2 (5 bases). The germline gives CDR1 SGHRS, CDR2 YFSETQ. CDR3 length: 14 amino acids. Deletions cut 1 base from V and 2 bases from J, with 9 bases between. The CDR3 DNA reads as TGCGCCAGCAGCTTGTCCGGGGTGCAAGAGACCCAGTACTTC. Its translation: CASSLSGVQETQYF.

The chain recombines TRBV10-3 with TRBJ1-3; D might be TRBD1 (6 bases). The CDR3 loop spans 14 amino acids. V lost 10 bases, J lost 0 bases, and 13 bases lay in between. Per germline, CDR1 ENHRY and CDR2 SYGVKD. The CDR3 DNA sequence: TGTGCCACGGGGACACTGGGCTCTGGAAACACCATATATTTT. As protein: CATGTLGSGNTIYF.

The V and J genes are TRBV25-1 and TRBJ2-3; D is unclear. The CDR3 has 14 amino acids. Trimming removed 3 bases at V and 6 bases at J, with 13 bases between. CDR1 is MGHDK and CDR2 is SYGVNS in the germline V gene. The CDR3 loop reads CASSDLELADTQYF. Here the CDR3 DNA reads TGTGCCAGCAGTGATTTAGAGTTGGCTGATACGCAGTATTTT.

The rearrangement uses TRBV2 and TRBJ2-7; perhaps TRBD1 as D (6 bases). This CDR3 has 14 amino acids. CDR1 is SNHLY and CDR2 is FYNNEI in the germline V gene. The germline V and J ends were trimmed by 5 bases and 0 bases, with 11 bases remaining between them. In DNA, the CDR3 is TGTGCCAGCAGTAATGACAGGAGCTCCTACGAGCAGTACTTC. Protein sequence: CASSNDRSSYEQYF.

For this clone: This specimen includes other DNA sequences encoding the same CDR3. The J gene is TRBJ1-5, the V gene TRBV7-9; no clear D gene. Germline loops: CDR1 SEHNR, CDR2 FQNEAQ (reference sequence). This CDR3 is 13 amino acids long. V was clipped by 1 base and J by 5 bases, with 6 bases between them. CDR3 in DNA: TGTGCCAGCAGCTTAGGACAAGATCAGCCCCAGCATTTT. This codes for CASSLGQDQPQHF.

The chain employs TRBV4-1 and TRBJ1-1; D remains unclear. V was cut by 0 bases and J by 1 base, with 27 bases left in between. Germline values: CDR1 MGHRA, CDR2 YSYEKL. The CDR3 runs 21 residues. This CDR3 reads CASSQDRYIGRDVGANTEAFF. As DNA, the CDR3 is TGCGCCAGCAGCCAAGACAGGTATATAGGGAGGGATGTGGGAGCGAACACTGAAGCTTTCTTT.

The chain combines TRBV13 with TRBJ2-7, with 9 bases fitting TRBD2. Trimming took 2 bases from V and 2 from J; bases not matched to a gene: 4. This CDR3 is 15 amino acids long. Germline lookup yields CDR1 PRHDT and CDR2 FYEKMQ (reference sequence). CDR3 sequence reads: CASSLTTSGTYEQYF. CDR3 bases: TGTGCCAGCAGCTTAACGACTAGCGGAACCTACGAGCAGTACTTC.

V gene TRBV7-9 combines with J gene TRBJ1-1; maybe TRBD1 (6 bases). The CDR3 is 17 amino acids. CDR1 is SEHNR, CDR2 FQNEAQ, per germline (reference sequence). V dropped 3 bases and J dropped 0 bases, with 17 bases sitting between them. The CDR3 reads CASSFLGGYFMNTEAFF. The DNA for the CDR3 is TGTGCCAGCAGCTTTCTAGGGGGTTATTTCATGAACACTGAAGCTTTCTTT.

The chain is built from TRBV5-1 and TRBJ2-3; the D is unclear. This CDR3 has 14 amino acids. V was cut by 2 bases and J by 1 base, with 8 bases left in between. CDR1 and CDR2 (germline): SGHRS, YFSETQ. The CDR3 sequence: CASSFVRGTDTQYF. CDR3 DNA sequence: TGCGCCAGCAGCTTTGTGCGAGGCACAGATACGCAGTATTTT.

This clone was seen only once. The gene calls are TRBV5-4 and TRBJ2-5, with TRBD1 matching over 8 bases. This CDR3 spans 15 amino acids. Germline values: CDR1 SGHNT, CDR2 YYREEE (reference sequence). V lost 4 bases to trimming and J lost 2 bases; unmatched junction nucleotides: 7. The CDR3 loop reads CASSRDRTGQETQYF. The CDR3 nucleotides are TGTGCCAGCAGCCGGGATAGGACAGGGCAAGAGACCCAGTACTTC.

CDR3 amino acids: CAWSGGQYNEKLFF. CDR3 bases: TGTGCCTGGAGCGGGGGACAGTATAATGAAAAACTGTTTTTT. The chain has TRBV30 and TRBJ1-4, with TRBD1 matching over 7 bases. Trimming removed 3 bases from V and 4 bases from J; junction bases left unmatched: 5. The CDR3 is 14 residues long. CDR1 and CDR2 (germline): GTSNPN, SVGIG (reference sequence). Together with reference TRBV30 and TRBJ1-4, the CDR3 gives the full variable domain: SQTIHQWPATLVQPVGSPLSLECTVEGTSNPNLYWYRQAAGRGLQLLFYSVGIGQISSEVPQNLSASRPQDRQFILSSKKLLLSDSGFYLCAWSGGQYNEKLFFGSGTQLSVL.

The chain joins TRBV4-3 to TRBJ2-3; a possible D gene is TRBD2 (6 bases). The germline V gene has CDR1 LGHNA and CDR2 YSLEER. Trimming shortened V by 0 bases and J by 9 bases, and 7 bases separated the two germline ends. The length of the CDR3 is 12 residues. CDR3 DNA: TGCGCCAGCAGCCAAGATAGCGGCACGCAGTATTTT. Amino acids: CASSQDSGTQYF.

The chain combines TRBV18 with TRBJ2-1, with 7 bases fitting TRBD1. The CDR3 spans 17 residues. Trimming took 0 bases from V and 3 from J; bases not matched to a gene: 8. Germline CDR1 is KGHSH and CDR2 is LQKENI. Here the CDR3 reads CASSPPTGTVSYNEQFF. The CDR3 nucleotides are TGTGCCAGCTCACCACCCACCGGGACAGTAAGCTACAATGAGCAGTTCTTC.

The chain is built from TRBV19 and TRBJ1-5, with 7 bases fitting TRBD1. V trimming: 3 bases; J trimming: 3 bases; junction bases outside the gene matches: 8. Germline values: CDR1 LNHDA, CDR2 SQIVND (reference sequence). This CDR3 has 16 residues. Here the CDR3 DNA reads TGTGCCAGTAGTATTAAGGGGGCGAGTTCCAATCAGCCCCAGCATTTT. Amino acids: CASSIKGASSNQPQHF.

The chain carries TRBV6-6 and TRBJ1-2; D is perhaps TRBD1 (6 bases). Looked up from germline, CDR1 is MNHNY and CDR2 is SVGAGI (reference sequence). V shed 6 bases and J shed 3 bases, with 14 bases lying between them. This CDR3 comprises 14 residues. CDR3 nucleotides: TGTGCCAGCAGGCACAGGGCCCAGGACTATGGCTACACCTTC. Encoded protein: CASRHRAQDYGYTF.

The gene calls are TRBV14 and TRBJ1-6; 7 bases fit TRBD1. Germline V gives CDR1 SGHDN, CDR2 FVKESK. This CDR3 is built from 16 residues. V shed 8 bases and J 0 bases; nucleotides not matched to a gene: 7. The CDR3 bases are TGTGCCAGCCTGGGACAGAGGAGCTCCTATAATTCACCCCTCCACTTT. It specifies CASLGQRSSYNSPLHF.